Below, 27 T cell receptor beta chains from the same sample are listed, as sequenced in a study of blood T cell repertoires in COVID-19. The repertoire was sequenced with immunoSEQ multiplex PCR; TCRdb's copy has only in-frame clones and lacks some. The data hold around 230,000 clones, with approximately 80% observed a single time. The sequencing sample was made of peripheral blood. These receptors all stem from a man in his forties with acute or convalescent COVID-19.

The gene calls are TRBV6-1 and TRBJ1-3; D gene uncertain. CDR1 is MNHNS, CDR2 SASEGT, per germline. Trimming stripped 2 bases from V and 0 bases from J, with 11 bases between. The CDR3 is made up of 16 amino acids. The CDR3 spells CASSEKSHYSGNTIYF. CDR3 sequence (DNA): TGTGCCAGCAGTGAAAAGTCCCACTACTCTGGAAACACCATATATTTT.

J is TRBJ2-1 and V is TRBV28; 14 positions match TRBD2. The CDR3 is 21 residues long. CDR1 is MDHEN and CDR2 is SYDVKM in the germline V gene. The ends lost 3 bases at V and 0 bases at J; junction bases unmatched: 13. For the CDR3, the DNA is TGTGCCAGCAGTTTCCTCGGACTAGCGGGAGGCGGTGGGAGCTCCTACAATGAGCAGTTCTTC. Translated: CASSFLGLAGGGGSSYNEQFF.

The CDR3 bases are TGTGCCAGCAGCTTAGCGACTAGCGGGATCTCCTACAATGAGCAGTTCTTC. This translates into CASSLATSGISYNEQFF. The chain uses TRBV7-8 and TRBJ2-1, with 11 nucleotides matching TRBD2. This CDR3 region has 17 residues. Losses at the gene ends were 0 bases for V and 0 bases for J; bases not matched to a gene: 1. Germline V gives CDR1 SGHVS, CDR2 FQNEAQ.

The V call is TRBV7-2, the J call TRBJ2-2; the D is unclear. Trimming pared 1 base from V and 6 bases from J, leaving 6 bases between. The CDR3 consists of 13 residues. Germline V lookup: CDR1 SGHTA, CDR2 FQGNSA. The CDR3 sequence is CASSLGSPGELFF. CDR3 in DNA: TGTGCCAGCAGCTTAGGTTCTCCCGGGGAGCTGTTTTTT.

In its sample, this clone was seen a few times. This chain links TRBV29-1 with TRBJ1-1, with D maybe TRBD1 (5 bases). Per the germline V gene, CDR1 is SQVTM and CDR2 is ANQGSEA. The length of the CDR3 is 11 residues. V was clipped by 2 bases and J by 10 bases, with 11 bases between them. The CDR3 sequence: CSVERGRGAFF. DNA of the CDR3: TGCAGCGTTGAAAGGGGAAGGGGAGCTTTCTTT. The whole variable domain, filled in from reference TRBV29-1 and TRBJ1-1, reads SAVISQKPSRDICQRGTSLTIQCQVDSQVTMMFWYRQQPGQSLTLIATANQGSEATYESGFVIDKFPISRPNLTFSTLTVSNMSPEDSSIYLCSVERGRGAFFGQGTRLTVV.

V and J are TRBV6-1 and TRBJ1-5; 11 nucleotides match TRBD1. Germline values: CDR1 MNHNS, CDR2 SASEGT. V shed 1 base, J shed 2 bases, and the junction held 4 bases outside the gene matches. The CDR3 has 17 amino acids. The chain's CDR3 is CASSEGTGGWRNQPQHF. CDR3 DNA sequence: TGTGCCAGCAGTGAAGGGACAGGGGGCTGGCGCAATCAGCCCCAGCATTTT.

This clone was detected only a few times. The V and J genes are TRBV6-5 and TRBJ2-5; possible D gene TRBD2, 6 bases. V lost 0 bases, J lost 2 bases, and 10 bases lay in between. This CDR3 region has 15 residues. CDR1 and CDR2 from the germline V gene are MNHEY and SVGAGI. The CDR3 DNA reads TGTGCCAGCAGTTACTCCCGGGGAGGACAAGAGACCCAGTACTTC. Its translation is CASSYSRGGQETQYF.

This clone occurred once. The J gene is TRBJ2-3, the V gene TRBV5-1, with TRBD1 as a possible D gene (6 bases). V lost 7 bases to trimming and J lost 0 bases, with 24 bases between them. The CDR3 covers 18 residues. The V gene's germline CDR1 is SGHRS and CDR2 YFSETQ. For the CDR3, the DNA is TGCGCCAGCGGCCGGGACAATAAAATCTTTACTAGCACAGATACGCAGTATTTT. Translated: CASGRDNKIFTSTDTQYF.

The gene calls are TRBV5-1 and TRBJ1-2; D uncertain. V lost 0 bases and J 3 bases, leaving 9 bases between the germline ends. Per germline, CDR1 SGHRS and CDR2 YFSETQ. The CDR3 loop spans 14 amino acids. In nucleotides, the CDR3 is TGCGCCAGCAGCTTGGATAGATCATACTATGGCTACACCTTC. Residues: CASSLDRSYYGYTF.

The rearrangement uses TRBV5-4 and TRBJ2-3, with 7 nucleotides matching TRBD2. The V and J ends lost 3 bases and 5 bases, in that order; junction bases with no gene match: 6. The germline V gene encodes CDR1 SGHNT and CDR2 YYREEE (reference sequence). This CDR3 is 14 amino acids long. The CDR3 DNA is TGTGCCAGCAGCTCCGGACTAGATGGAGATACGCAGTATTTT. Protein product: CASSSGLDGDTQYF.

This chain connects TRBV7-2 to TRBJ1-2, with D possibly TRBD1 on 6 matching bases. The CDR3 has 14 amino acids. Germline V gives CDR1 SGHTA, CDR2 FQGNSA. V was pared by 5 bases and J by 6 bases, with 16 bases between. This CDR3 reads CASSLRGQVNGYTF. DNA of the CDR3: TGTGCCAGCAGCCTCAGGGGCCAGGTAAATGGCTACACCTTC.

This rearrangement joins TRBV5-1 to TRBJ1-4; D gene uncertain. CDR1 is SGHRS and CDR2 is YFSETQ in the germline V gene. V dropped 2 bases and J dropped 3 bases, with 8 bases sitting between them. CDR3 length equals 14 residues. The CDR3 loop is CASSFGSPNEKLFF. The CDR3 DNA sequence: TGCGCCAGCAGCTTCGGGAGTCCTAATGAAAAACTGTTTTTT.

The chain employs TRBV12-3 or TRBV12-4 and TRBJ2-4; D ambiguous. The CDR3 length is 12 residues. Deletions cut 6 bases from V and 7 bases from J, with 10 bases between. The CDR3 loop is CASRTGSNIQYF. The CDR3 bases are TGTGCCAGCAGGACTGGCTCCAACATTCAGTACTTC.

This clone was seen only once. The rearrangement joins TRBV6-5 to TRBJ1-4; D might be TRBD1 (6 bases). Trimming cost V 6 bases and J 7 bases, with 15 bases left between them. Germline values: CDR1 MNHEY, CDR2 SVGAGI. There are 14 residues in the CDR3. CDR3 sequence reads: CASRKDSSPEKLFF. The CDR3 nucleotides are TGTGCCAGCAGAAAGGACAGTTCTCCTGAAAAACTGTTTTTT.

The J gene is TRBJ1-4, the V gene TRBV19; D remains ambiguous. V shed 4 bases and J shed 6 bases, with 12 bases lying between them. CDR1 is LNHDA and CDR2 is SQIVND in the germline V gene (reference sequence). The length of the CDR3 is 14 residues. This chain's CDR3 is CASSTGPADEKLFF. The CDR3 DNA reads TGTGCCAGTAGTACCGGACCAGCGGATGAAAAACTGTTTTTT.

V usage is TRBV9 and J usage is TRBJ2-3; 10 bases agree with TRBD2. The CDR3 runs 14 residues. Germline V CDR1 and CDR2: SGDLS, YYNGEE. V shed 4 bases and J 4 bases; nucleotides not matched to a gene: 3. The CDR3 protein is CASSPGTSADTQYF. The CDR3, as DNA: TGTGCCAGCAGCCCAGGGACTAGCGCAGATACGCAGTATTTT.

The rearrangement links TRBV18 to TRBJ2-1; perhaps TRBD1 as D (5 bases). CDR1 and CDR2 from the germline V gene are KGHSH and LQKENI. The V and J ends lost 3 bases and 5 bases respectively, with 14 bases between them. The CDR3 is 15 amino acids. The CDR3 loop reads CASSPGKGPHNEQFF. The CDR3, as DNA: TGTGCCAGCTCACCGGGTAAGGGGCCACACAATGAGCAGTTCTTC.

This rearrangement joins TRBV6-5 to TRBJ2-7; TRBD2 is a possible D gene (5 bases). Germline V gene lookup returns CDR1 MNHEY and CDR2 SVGAGI. V lost 5 bases to trimming and J lost 9 bases, with 20 bases between them. This CDR3 comprises 14 residues. CDR3 residues: CASSKRGPENAQYF. The CDR3, as DNA: TGTGCCAGCAGTAAACGAGGGCCCGAAAACGCGCAGTACTTC.

The chain couples TRBV19 to TRBJ2-7, with D perhaps TRBD1 (6 bases). V dropped 4 bases and J dropped 4 bases, with 11 bases sitting between them. This CDR3 is 13 amino acids long. Germline-derived CDR1 and CDR2 are LNHDA and SQIVND (reference sequence). This CDR3 is CASSRGLEYEQYF. CDR3 nucleotide sequence: TGTGCCAGTAGTAGGGGGCTGGAATACGAGCAGTACTTC.

The chain is built from TRBV5-1 and TRBJ1-1; D call uncertain. The CDR3 length is 15 residues. The V end lost 0 bases, the J end lost 2 bases, and 11 bases lay between the germline ends. Germline CDR1 and CDR2: SGHRS and YFSETQ. In DNA form, the CDR3 reads TGCGCCAGCAGCTTGGGACTCCTGGTAAACACTGAAGCTTTCTTT. Translated: CASSLGLLVNTEAFF. Filled out from reference TRBV5-1 and TRBJ1-1, the complete variable domain reads KAGVTQTPRYLIKTRGQQVTLSCSPISGHRSVSWYQQTPGQGLQFLFEYFSETQRNKGNFPGRFSGRQFSNSRSEMNVSTLELGDSALYLCASSLGLLVNTEAFFGQGTRLTVV.

V usage is TRBV27 and J usage is TRBJ2-1; 10 bases fit TRBD2. Germline lookup yields CDR1 MNHEY and CDR2 SMNVEV (reference sequence). The CDR3 length is 15 residues. Germline trimming cut 4 bases from V and 8 bases from J; bases unmatched to any gene: 8. In DNA, the CDR3 is TGTGCCAGCAGTTCTATACTAGCGGGATTGGATGAGCAGTTCTTC. Its protein is CASSSILAGLDEQFF.

The chain has TRBV7-8 and TRBJ1-5; possible D gene TRBD1, 6 bases. Germline CDR1 and CDR2: SGHVS and FQNEAQ. CDR3 size: 16 residues. Trimming took 1 base from V and 4 from J, leaving 14 bases between them. Here the CDR3 reads CASSLVRWTANQPQHF. The CDR3 coding sequence is TGTGCCAGCAGCTTAGTGCGCTGGACAGCGAATCAGCCCCAGCATTTT.

The chain links TRBV27 to TRBJ2-2; TRBD2 matches 10 bases. Trimming at V came to 5 bases and at J to 6 bases, leaving 9 bases not matched to a gene. Per the germline V gene, CDR1 is MNHEY and CDR2 is SMNVEV (reference sequence). CDR3 length: 16 amino acids. CDR3 sequence: CASSQSSGGPAGELFF. The CDR3 DNA reads as TGTGCCAGCAGTCAATCTAGCGGGGGCCCGGCCGGGGAGCTGTTTTTT.

The chain employs TRBV21-1 and TRBJ1-4. TRBV21-1 is a pseudogene locus. The CDR3 has 13 amino acids. This chain's CDR3 is CASSFPGGEKLFF. DNA for the CDR3: TGTGCCAGCAGCTTTCCGGGAGGCGAAAAACTGTTTTTT.

The CDR3 region has the DNA TGTGCCAGCAACAAGGATCTAGCCCAACACGAGCAGTACTTC. It yields the protein CASNKDLAQHEQYF. The chain employs TRBV5-5 and TRBJ2-7; possible D gene TRBD2, 5 bases. V was pared by 6 bases and J by 5 bases, with 18 bases between. The CDR3 totals 14 residues. CDR1 and CDR2 from the germline V gene are SGHKS and YYEKEE (reference sequence).

The V and J genes are TRBV11-2 and TRBJ2-5; TRBD2 matches 12 bases. CDR3 length: 16 amino acids. The germline CDR1 and CDR2 sequences are SGHAT and FQNNGV. Losses at the gene ends were 6 bases for V and 4 bases for J; bases not matched to a gene: 9. The chain's CDR3 is CASSQLAGLAGETQYF. DNA of the CDR3: TGTGCCAGCAGTCAGCTGGCGGGACTAGCGGGAGAGACCCAGTACTTC. The whole variable domain, filled in from reference TRBV11-2 and TRBJ2-5, reads EAGVAQSPRYKIIEKRQSVAFWCNPISGHATLYWYQQILGQGPKLLIQFQNNGVVDDSQLPKDRFSAERLKGVDSTLKIQPAKLEDSAVYLCASSQLAGLAGETQYFGPGTRLLVL.

V gene TRBV2 combines with J gene TRBJ2-1, with 14 bases fitting TRBD2. V shed 6 bases and J 8 bases; nucleotides not matched to a gene: 3. Looked up from germline, CDR1 is SNHLY and CDR2 is FYNNEI. This CDR3 contains 14 residues. The CDR3 protein is CASRPGLAGDEQFF. Written as DNA, the CDR3 is TGTGCCAGCAGGCCGGGACTAGCGGGAGATGAGCAGTTCTTC.